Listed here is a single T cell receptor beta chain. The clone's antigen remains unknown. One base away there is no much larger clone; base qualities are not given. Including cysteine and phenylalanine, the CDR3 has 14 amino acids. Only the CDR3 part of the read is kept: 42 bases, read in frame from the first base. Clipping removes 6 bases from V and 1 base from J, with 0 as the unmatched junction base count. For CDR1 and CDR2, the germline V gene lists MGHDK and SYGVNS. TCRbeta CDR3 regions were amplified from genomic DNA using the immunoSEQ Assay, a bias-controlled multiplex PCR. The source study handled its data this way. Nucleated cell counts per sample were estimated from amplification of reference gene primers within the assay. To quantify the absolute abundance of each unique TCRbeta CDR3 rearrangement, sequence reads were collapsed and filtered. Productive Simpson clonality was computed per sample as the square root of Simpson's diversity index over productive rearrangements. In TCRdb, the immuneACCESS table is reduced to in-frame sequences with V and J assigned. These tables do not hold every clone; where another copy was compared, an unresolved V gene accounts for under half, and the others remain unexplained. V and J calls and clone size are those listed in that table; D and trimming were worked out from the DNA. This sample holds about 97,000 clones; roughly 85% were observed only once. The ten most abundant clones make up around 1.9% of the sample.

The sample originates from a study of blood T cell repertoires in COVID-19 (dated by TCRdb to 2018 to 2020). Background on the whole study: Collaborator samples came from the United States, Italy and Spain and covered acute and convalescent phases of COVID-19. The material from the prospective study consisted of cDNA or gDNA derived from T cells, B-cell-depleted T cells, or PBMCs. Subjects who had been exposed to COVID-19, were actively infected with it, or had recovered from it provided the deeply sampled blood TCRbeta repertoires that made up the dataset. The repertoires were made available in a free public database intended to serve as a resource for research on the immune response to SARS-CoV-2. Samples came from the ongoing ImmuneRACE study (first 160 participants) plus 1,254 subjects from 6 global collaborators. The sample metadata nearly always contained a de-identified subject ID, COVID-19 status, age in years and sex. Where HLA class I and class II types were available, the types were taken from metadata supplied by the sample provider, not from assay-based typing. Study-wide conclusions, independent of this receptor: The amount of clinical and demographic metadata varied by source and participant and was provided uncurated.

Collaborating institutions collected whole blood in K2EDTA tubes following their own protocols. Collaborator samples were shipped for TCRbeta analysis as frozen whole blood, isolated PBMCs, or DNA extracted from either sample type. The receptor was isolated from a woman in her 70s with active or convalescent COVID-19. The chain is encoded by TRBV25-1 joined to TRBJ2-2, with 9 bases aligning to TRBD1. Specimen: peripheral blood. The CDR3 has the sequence CASRGQGNTGELFF. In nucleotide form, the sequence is TGTGCCAGCAGGGGACAGGGGAACACCGGGGAGCTGTTTTTT.